This T cell receptor (beta chain) emerged from a study of blood T cell repertoires in COVID-19. In the authors' workflow: Amplified reference gene primers provided the basis for estimating nucleated cell counts. Here immunoSEQ multiplex PCR was the method, and the copy in TCRdb shows in-frame clones only, minus some. Clone size and V and J calls were adopted from that table, with D and trimming inferred from the DNA. The table shows 200,000 to 250,000 clones, with 86% occurring only once. V was pared by 7 bases and J by 4 bases, with 16 bases between. The length of the CDR3 is 14 residues. Germline lookup yields CDR1 MNHEY and CDR2 SVGEGT.

The clonotype comes from a woman aged 45 to 65 with acute or convalescent COVID-19. The source material was peripheral blood. The chain employs TRBV6-2 or TRBV6-3 and TRBJ1-2; TRBD1 might be the D (5 bases). In DNA form, the CDR3 reads TGTGCCAGCAACCCAGTTGGGACTTTCTATGGCTACACCTTC. This gives the protein CASNPVGTFYGYTF.